This TCR beta chain was retrieved from a study of blood T cell repertoires in COVID-19. Study-wide context: Sites in the United States, Italy and Spain provided acute and convalescent COVID-19 samples.

This table comes from immunoSEQ multiplex PCR, and its TCRdb copy is limited to in-frame clones, with some not included. The data show roughly 170,000 clones, with less than 90% seen just once and around a quarter held by the top ten. V shed 7 bases and J shed 1 base, with 11 bases lying between them. Germline V lookup: CDR1 MNHEY, CDR2 SVGAGI. CDR3 length: 15 amino acids. This chain connects TRBV6-5 to TRBJ1-6; D is perhaps TRBD1 (5 bases). The receptor was derived from a man aged 60 to 69 with acute or convalescent COVID-19. The specimen was peripheral blood. CDR3 nucleotides: TGTGCCAGCACCCCCAGGGATTCCTATAATTCACCCCTCCACTTT. Translated: CASTPRDSYNSPLHF.